These 30 T cell receptor beta chains came from one sample sequenced in a study of T-cell reconstitution after alpha-beta-depleted transplantation in children. Study-level points and caveats: Diversity and T-cell counts at one year after transplant derived mostly from new T cells.

Unique molecular identifiers featured in how the TCRbeta library was prepared. TCRdb reanalysed the PCR reads using MiXCR and keeps one entry per CDR3 protein. The profile covers some 300,000 distinct CDR3 sequences, with around 7.3% appearing a single time and approximately 9.1% taken by the ten largest. No antigen has been assigned to these receptors. Sample: peripheral blood, taken 360 days after TCRalphabeta/CD19-depleted stem cell transplant. Source of these receptors: a female patient aged 2-10 years who had a stem cell transplant for Fanconi anemia, so the T cells may come from the graft donor.

The V call is TRBV3-1, the J call TRBJ2-3, with TRBD2 identical over 8 bases. Trimming took 1 base from V and 4 from J; bases not matched to a gene: 16. Per germline, CDR1 LGHDT and CDR2 YNNKEL (reference sequence). CDR3 length equals 19 residues. The CDR3 bases are TGTGCCAGCAGCCAAGTGGGTGCTAGCGGGCTAATGAGGGCAGATACGCAGTATTTT. It encodes CASSQVGASGLMRADTQYF.

Turning to this clonotype: A much larger clone is a single base away; this may be a read error. The gene calls are TRBV20-1 and TRBJ2-1, with D tentatively TRBD2 (6 bases). The V end was cut by 5 bases, the J end by 12 bases, with 20 bases between. Per germline, CDR1 DFQATT and CDR2 SNEGSKA (reference sequence). This CDR3 comprises 13 residues. CDR3: CSASTIGGFRQFF. DNA of the CDR3: TGCAGTGCTTCCACTATCGGGGGTTTTAGGCAGTTCTTC.

This clonotype was seen at least ten times. This chain's CDR3 is CATSPGILNTEAFF. DNA of the CDR3: TGTGCCACCAGCCCGGGGATCTTGAACACTGAAGCTTTCTTT. This chain uses TRBV15 with TRBJ1-1; D gene ambiguous. Looked up from germline, CDR1 is LNHNV and CDR2 is YYDKDF (reference sequence). The V end lost 5 bases, the J end lost 0 bases, and 10 bases lay between the germline ends. This CDR3 comprises 14 residues.

V is TRBV27 and J is TRBJ2-1, with D hard to call. This CDR3 contains 14 residues. CDR1 and CDR2 from the germline V gene are MNHEY and SMNVEV (reference sequence). V was pared by 0 bases and J by 6 bases, with 9 bases between. The CDR3 region is CASSLSTQANEQFF. The CDR3 nucleotides are TGTGCCAGCAGTTTATCGACGCAGGCCAATGAGCAGTTCTTC.

The sample holds many counts of this clonotype. The chain has TRBV20-1 and TRBJ2-2; D not resolved. The CDR3 is made up of 13 amino acids. V was clipped by 0 bases and J by 6 bases, with 8 bases between them. CDR1 is DFQATT, CDR2 SNEGSKA, per germline (reference sequence). The DNA for the CDR3 is TGCAGTGCTAGAGATTCGTTTTCCGGGGAGCTGTTTTTT. This translates into CSARDSFSGELFF.

This clonotype was seen only a few times. The chain employs TRBV30 and TRBJ1-3, with D hard to call. Germline lookup yields CDR1 GTSNPN and CDR2 SVGIG (reference sequence). The CDR3 sequence is 14 residues long. Trimming pared 0 bases from V and 0 bases from J, leaving 6 bases between. CDR3 loop: CAWSVLVSGNTIYF. The CDR3 nucleotides are TGTGCCTGGAGTGTTCTGGTCTCTGGAAACACCATATATTTT.

This clonotype appeared a few times. One junction end disagrees with the germline gene, perhaps due to a read error. The V call is TRBV7-2, the J call TRBJ2-5; 8 bases map to TRBD2. The CDR3 totals 14 residues. CDR1 and CDR2 (germline): SGHTA, FQGNSA. The CDR3: CASSVAGSPETQYF. CDR3 nucleotides: TGTGCCAGCAGCGTAGCGGGGTCCCCAGAGACCCAGTACTTC.

Many counts were recorded for this clonotype. This chain connects TRBV6-1 to TRBJ2-7; 11 positions agree with TRBD2. Germline V gene sequence: CDR1 MNHNS, CDR2 SASEGT. This CDR3 is built from 11 residues. CDR3 nucleotides: TGTGCCAGCAGACTAGCGGGAGACCTACGGGTC. Its protein product is CASRLAGDLRV.

This clonotype occurred a few times. This sequence joins TRBV5-6 and TRBJ2-5, with 7 positions matching TRBD1. This CDR3 is built from 15 residues. V trimming: 3 bases; J trimming: 2 bases; junction bases outside the gene matches: 7. Germline V gives CDR1 SGHDT, CDR2 YYEEEE. CDR3 in amino acids: CASSWAPTGQETQYF. The CDR3 DNA reads as TGTGCCAGCAGCTGGGCCCCGACAGGGCAAGAGACCCAGTACTTC.

This clonotype appeared many times. The chain is built from TRBV12-3 or TRBV12-4 and TRBJ2-3; D remains unclear. The CDR3 runs to 15 residues. The V and J ends lost 5 bases and 2 bases respectively, with 14 bases between them. The CDR3 region has the DNA TGTGCCAGCAGTCCTTATCCCTCTTCCACAGATACGCAGTATTTT. Its protein is CASSPYPSSTDTQYF.

This clonotype occurred many times. The rearrangement joins TRBV20-1 to TRBJ2-5; D is possibly TRBD1 (5 bases). The CDR3 contains 14 residues. V dropped 0 bases and J dropped 4 bases, with 12 bases sitting between them. Germline assignment: CDR1 DFQATT and CDR2 SNEGSKA (reference sequence). Written as DNA, the CDR3 is TGCAGTGCTAGAGACAGGGTTAGGGGAGAGACCCAGTACTTC. Translation gives CSARDRVRGETQYF.

This rearrangement joins TRBV30 to TRBJ1-3; D is possibly TRBD1 (5 bases). CDR1 is GTSNPN, CDR2 SVGIG, per germline (reference sequence). The CDR3 loop spans 14 amino acids. The V gene lost 4 bases and the J gene lost 0 bases, with 10 bases spanning the gap. CDR3 protein: CAWTPGTSGNTIYF. The CDR3 bases are TGTGCCTGGACCCCGGGGACCTCTGGAAACACCATATATTTT.

This clonotype was picked up many times. J is TRBJ2-7 and V is TRBV10-3, with 16 nucleotides matching TRBD2. The junction had 4 bases not matched to a gene; V was cut back by 4 bases and J by 7 bases. The CDR3 has 15 amino acids. The germline CDR1 and CDR2 sequences are ENHRY and SYGVKD. This CDR3 is CAISVGGLAGGEQYF. The DNA for the CDR3 is TGTGCCATCAGTGTTGGGGGACTAGCGGGAGGGGAGCAGTACTTC.

This clonotype came up a few times. The V call is TRBV11-2, the J call TRBJ2-1, with D possibly being TRBD2 (5 bases). With 0 bases removed from V and 8 bases from J, the gap between germline ends came to 20 bases. Germline CDR1 reads SGHAT; CDR2 reads FQNNGV. The CDR3 is 17 amino acids. The CDR3, as DNA: TGTGCCAGCAGCTTAGATAGCGACACGAAGACGAGAGATGAGCAGTTCTTC. Amino acid sequence: CASSLDSDTKTRDEQFF.

The CDR3 bases are TGTGCCAGCAGTTTAACGGGACTAGCGGGGGGGAACTACAATGAGCAGTTCTTC. Encoded protein: CASSLTGLAGGNYNEQFF. This sequence joins TRBV27 and TRBJ2-1, with 16 bases matching TRBD2. The CDR3 covers 18 residues. Per the germline V gene, CDR1 is MNHEY and CDR2 is SMNVEV (reference sequence). J was trimmed by 3 bases and V by 2 bases; bases with no gene match: 4.

Many counts were recorded for this clonotype. This chain joins TRBV5-6 and TRBJ2-3; D tentatively fits TRBD1 or TRBD2 (5 bases each). Germline-derived CDR1 and CDR2 are SGHDT and YYEEEE. The CDR3 has 15 residues. Trimming removed 4 bases at V and 2 bases at J, with 14 bases between. CDR3 sequence: CASSTRDPDTDTQYF. The CDR3 nucleotides are TGTGCCAGCAGCACCAGGGACCCCGACACAGATACGCAGTATTTT. Using reference TRBV5-6 and TRBJ2-3 for the parts outside the CDR3, the full variable domain is DAGVTQSPTHLIKTRGQQVTLRCSPKSGHDTVSWYQQALGQGPQFIFQYYEEEERQRGNFPDRFSGHQFPNYSSELNVNALLLGDSALYLCASSTRDPDTDTQYFGPGTRLTVL.

In this sample, this clonotype turned up many times. This chain links TRBV29-1 with TRBJ2-3; D not certain. Deletions cut 3 bases from V and 5 bases from J, with 9 bases between. CDR3 size: 12 residues. Germline CDR1 and CDR2: SQVTM and ANQGSEA. In nucleotides, the CDR3 is TGCAGCGTTGAGTCCGATTTAGATACGCAGTATTTT. Translated, it gives CSVESDLDTQYF.

This clonotype has a count of ten or more. The rearrangement uses TRBV7-9 and TRBJ2-5; D gene unclear. With 1 base removed from V and 5 bases from J, the gap between germline ends came to 5 bases. CDR1 is SEHNR, CDR2 FQNEAQ, per germline (reference sequence). This CDR3 has 12 amino acids. CDR3 sequence: CASSLGSETQYF. CDR3 nucleotides: TGTGCCAGCAGCTTAGGAAGTGAGACCCAGTACTTC.

A few counts support this clonotype. This chain joins TRBV3-1 and TRBJ1-1; D is unclear. Germline CDR1 LGHDT, CDR2 YNNKEL (reference sequence). This CDR3 comprises 15 residues. V lost 5 bases and J 1 base, leaving 14 bases between the germline ends. CDR3 sequence: CASSLGVSPNTEAFF. CDR3 nucleotides: TGTGCCAGCAGCTTGGGTGTCTCTCCGAACACTGAAGCTTTCTTT.

The V and J genes are TRBV5-1 and TRBJ1-1, with D possibly being TRBD1 (6 bases). V shed 2 bases and J shed 1 base, with 15 bases lying between them. CDR1 is SGHRS, CDR2 YFSETQ, per germline. The CDR3 runs to 16 residues. CDR3: CASSLAAGQQNTEAFF. Here the CDR3 DNA reads TGCGCCAGCAGCTTAGCTGCCGGACAGCAGAACACTGAAGCTTTCTTT.

This clonotype was seen many times. The genes are TRBV9 and TRBJ2-5, with 8 bases matching TRBD2. The germline gives CDR1 SGDLS, CDR2 YYNGEE. This CDR3 has 17 amino acids. Trimming took 2 bases from V and 2 from J; bases not matched to a gene: 11. Written as DNA, the CDR3 is TGTGCCAGCAGCGTCATTGGCGGGGCTAGCGGGCAAGAGACCCAGTACTTC. It codes for CASSVIGGASGQETQYF. Combining the CDR3 with reference TRBV9 and TRBJ2-5 gives the whole variable domain DSGVTQTPKHLITATGQRVTLRCSPRSGDLSVYWYQQSLDQGLQFLIQYYNGEERAKGNILERFSAQQFPDLHSELNLSSLELGDSALYFCASSVIGGASGQETQYFGPGTRLLVL.

The CDR3 reads CSALGQGASNQPQHF. CDR3 nucleotides: TGCAGTGCCCTAGGACAGGGGGCGAGCAATCAGCCCCAGCATTTT. The V call is TRBV20-1, the J call TRBJ1-5; 11 positions agree with TRBD1. Germline CDR1 and CDR2: DFQATT and SNEGSKA (reference sequence). The junction had 5 bases not matched to a gene; V was cut back by 6 bases and J by 1 base. CDR3 size: 15 residues.

This chain joins TRBV7-9 and TRBJ2-3; 11 bases line up with TRBD2. Unmatched junction bases numbered 6, after V lost 2 bases and J lost 2 bases. The V gene's germline CDR1 is SEHNR and CDR2 FQNEAQ (reference sequence). The CDR3 length is 17 residues. The CDR3 DNA reads TGTGCCAGCAGCTTAACTCTAGCGGGGGGACACACAGATACGCAGTATTTT. Translating it yields CASSLTLAGGHTDTQYF.

Many counts were recorded for this clonotype. This chain joins TRBV24-1 and TRBJ2-5; D possibly corresponds to TRBD1 (6 bases). The CDR3 extends over 15 amino acids. Germline values: CDR1 KGHDR, CDR2 SFDVKD. Trimming left V 3 bases short and J 2 bases short, with 12 bases between. CDR3 nucleotide sequence: TGTGCCACCAGTGATAGTGGGGGACATCAAGAGACCCAGTACTTC. It translates to CATSDSGGHQETQYF.

This clonotype was observed at least ten times. The rearrangement links TRBV29-1 to TRBJ2-2; D may be TRBD1 or TRBD2 (6 bases each). V gave up 4 bases and J gave up 7 bases, with 16 bases separating them. The CDR3 is made up of 14 amino acids. Germline V CDR1 and CDR2: SQVTM, ANQGSEA. CDR3 sequence: CSVGRGGPGGELFF. The CDR3 DNA reads as TGCAGCGTTGGACGTGGGGGGCCTGGCGGGGAGCTGTTTTTT.

The chain carries TRBV30 and TRBJ1-5, with 7 bases identical to TRBD1. The CDR3 has 15 residues. Germline loops: CDR1 GTSNPN, CDR2 SVGIG (reference sequence). Germline trimming cut 2 bases from V and 3 bases from J; bases unmatched to any gene: 7. CDR3 sequence (DNA): TGTGCCTGGAGTCTATTGACAGGGAACAATCAGCCCCAGCATTTT. The encoded protein is CAWSLLTGNNQPQHF.

This clonotype was recorded a few times. The rearrangement joins TRBV20-1 to TRBJ2-5, with 7 bases fitting TRBD1. Germline CDR1 reads DFQATT; CDR2 reads SNEGSKA (reference sequence). V was clipped by 6 bases and J by 2 bases; unmatched bases: 15. The CDR3 loop spans 16 amino acids. Here the CDR3 reads CSAAKPSDRRQETQYF. CDR3 nucleotide sequence: TGCAGTGCCGCTAAGCCGTCGGACAGGCGGCAAGAGACCCAGTACTTC.

This clonotype has at least ten counts. The chain links TRBV7-9 to TRBJ1-1; D not resolved. Germline CDR1 SEHNR, CDR2 FQNEAQ (reference sequence). This CDR3 contains 14 residues. Trimming left V 5 bases short and J 1 base short, with 11 bases between. CDR3 DNA sequence: TGTGCCAGCAGCCACCATGACGGGAACACTGAAGCTTTCTTT. Amino acid sequence: CASSHHDGNTEAFF.

The J gene is TRBJ2-2, the V gene TRBV10-1; TRBD1 matches 9 bases. Germline V gene sequence: CDR1 WNHNN, CDR2 SYGVQD (reference sequence). This CDR3 comprises 18 residues. Unmatched junction bases numbered 13, after V lost 4 bases and J lost 4 bases. The CDR3 DNA is TGCGCCAGCAGTGCCGCCGGGACAGGGTTAGTCAGCACCGGGGAGCTGTTTTTT. Translated, it gives CASSAAGTGLVSTGELFF.

This clonotype was counted many times. The rearrangement joins TRBV5-1 to TRBJ1-1, with a weak D call TRBD1 (5 bases). Between the trimmed V and J ends, which lost 7 bases and 2 bases, there was a span of 15 bases. Germline assignment: CDR1 SGHRS and CDR2 YFSETQ. The CDR3 spans 14 residues. CDR3 DNA: TGCGCCAGCCGAGCCGGGCAGGGAAACACTGAAGCTTTCTTT. Translated, it gives CASRAGQGNTEAFF.